Presented here are 14 T cell receptor beta chains from one specimen sequenced in a study of beta chain features in type 1 diabetes. Study outcomes and limitations: Among all four CD4+ subsets, Type 1 diabetes patients had TCRB CDR3s that were moderately but significantly shorter.

No antigen has been identified for these receptors. What was sequenced were expressed TCRB transcripts, since all of the isolated RNA had been reverse transcribed. The protocol was immunoSEQ multiplex PCR, while the TCRdb copy is restricted to in-frame clones and leaves out a portion. The sample comprises 500,000 to 800,000 clones, under 15% of which are singletons, and around 0.12% rests with the top ten. Input material: naive CD4+ T cells from blood. These receptors all come from a man aged 25-45 years with type 1 diabetes.

In this sample, this clone turned up a few times. The rearrangement uses TRBV4-3 and TRBJ2-3; D may correspond to TRBD1 or TRBD2 (5 bases each). Trimming took 0 bases from V and 1 from J, leaving 17 bases between them. Germline loops: CDR1 LGHNA, CDR2 YSLEER. This CDR3 is 18 amino acids long. Here the CDR3 DNA reads TGCGCCAGCAGCCAAGATATAGGGGTAGTACTAGGCACAGATACGCAGTATTTT. Translating it yields CASSQDIGVVLGTDTQYF.

J is TRBJ2-3 and V is TRBV7-6; the D is unclear. The V gene's germline CDR1 is SGHVS and CDR2 FNYEAQ. Trimming left V 5 bases short and J 2 bases short, with 20 bases between. CDR3 size: 17 residues. The DNA for the CDR3 is TGTGCCAGCAGCCCCCACCCAGCCCGGGTACTCACAGATACGCAGTATTTT. Translated, it gives CASSPHPARVLTDTQYF.

This clone has only a few counts. The chain is built from TRBV6-6 and TRBJ2-1; 8 bases align to TRBD1. Germline values: CDR1 MNHNY, CDR2 SVGAGI (reference sequence). Unmatched junction bases numbered 4, after V lost 6 bases and J lost 12 bases. The length of the CDR3 is 11 residues. The CDR3 here is CASSEQGGQFF. In nucleotides, the CDR3 is TGTGCCAGCAGCGAACAGGGGGGGCAGTTCTTC.

The sample holds a few counts of this clone. The J gene is TRBJ1-2, the V gene TRBV11-1; the D is unclear. CDR3 length: 12 residues. V dropped 4 bases and J dropped 6 bases, with 9 bases sitting between them. Germline lookup yields CDR1 SGHAT and CDR2 FQDESV (reference sequence). CDR3 sequence: CASSSRGDGYTF. Here the CDR3 DNA reads TGTGCCAGCAGCTCCCGAGGAGATGGCTACACCTTC.

V usage is TRBV15 and J usage is TRBJ2-7, with no clear D. Per the germline V gene, CDR1 is LNHNV and CDR2 is YYDKDF (reference sequence). Trimming left V 0 bases short and J 2 bases short, with 8 bases between. CDR3 length equals 14 residues. The DNA of the CDR3 is TGTGCCACCAGCAGAGAAGGGTTTCCCTACGAGCAGTACTTC. This encodes CATSREGFPYEQYF.

This clone was detected only a few times. The gene calls are TRBV7-2 and TRBJ2-1, with 9 bases lining up with TRBD1. This CDR3 is 14 amino acids long. The junction had 6 bases not matched to a gene; V was cut back by 5 bases and J by 7 bases. Per the germline V gene, CDR1 is SGHTA and CDR2 is FQGNSA. The chain's CDR3 is CASSTQTGGNEQFF. CDR3 in DNA: TGTGCCAGCAGCACCCAGACAGGGGGGAATGAGCAGTTCTTC.

The DNA of the CDR3 is TGTGCCAGCAGCTTAGTATCCAGTAGCAATCAGCCCCAGCATTTT. Its translation: CASSLVSSSNQPQHF. The chain uses TRBV7-2 and TRBJ1-5; D is unresolved. V shed 1 base and J shed 0 bases, with 7 bases lying between them. Germline V gene data show CDR1 as SGHTA and CDR2 as FQGNSA. This CDR3 is built from 15 residues.

The genes are TRBV21-1 and TRBJ2-5; TRBD2, the table's D call, lacks a check against the DNA. TRBV21-1 is termed a pseudogene. This CDR3 region has 17 residues. Here the CDR3 reads CASSKGVVTGSQETQYF. CDR3 sequence (DNA): TGTGCCAGCAGCAAGGGAGTAGTCACGGGCTCCCAAGAGACCCAGTACTTC.

This clone was observed a handful of times. The chain couples TRBV9 to TRBJ2-5, with D possibly matching TRBD2 (6 bases). Deletions cut 0 bases from V and 4 bases from J, with 19 bases between. This CDR3 region has 17 residues. Per the germline V gene, CDR1 is SGDLS and CDR2 is YYNGEE. The CDR3 nucleotides read TGTGCCAGCAGCGTAGGAGTGCTGGGGGGAAATGGAGAGACCCAGTACTTC. Its protein product is CASSVGVLGGNGETQYF. Full variable domain (rest looked up from reference TRBV9 and TRBJ2-5): DSGVTQTPKHLITATGQRVTLRCSPRSGDLSVYWYQQSLDQGLQFLIQYYNGEERAKGNILERFSAQQFPDLHSELNLSSLELGDSALYFCASSVGVLGGNGETQYFGPGTRLLVL.

In DNA form, the CDR3 reads TGTGCCAGCAGCCCAAGTTCCCGGGACAGGGCTGACAATGAGCAGTTCTTC. Protein sequence: CASSPSSRDRADNEQFF. V gene TRBV9 combines with J gene TRBJ2-1; TRBD1 aligns across 9 bases. The CDR3 spans 17 residues. Trimming removed 4 bases from V and 5 bases from J; junction bases left unmatched: 13. Germline assignment: CDR1 SGDLS and CDR2 YYNGEE.

This clone has a handful of counts. The genes are TRBV18 and TRBJ1-2, with 7 bases that match TRBD1. The J segment lost 7 bases and the V segment lost 6 bases, leaving 5 bases of the junction unmatched. The CDR3 length is 12 residues. Per the germline V gene, CDR1 is KGHSH and CDR2 is LQKENI. The CDR3 reads CASSLPGGGYTF. The CDR3 DNA is TGTGCCAGCTCTCTCCCAGGGGGTGGCTACACCTTC.

To note about this clone: One end of the junction does not line up with germline, which may come from a read error. V and J are TRBV5-6 and TRBJ2-3; perhaps TRBD1 as D (5 bases). The germline CDR1 and CDR2 sequences are SGHDT and YYEEEE. This CDR3 spans 17 amino acids. The DNA for the CDR3 is TGTGCCAGCAGTTTGGTACTCGACAGCCAATCCACAGATACGCAGTATTTT. Its translation is CASSLVLDSQSTDTQYF.

The chain joins TRBV7-6 to TRBJ2-7; D not resolved. V shed 3 bases and J shed 8 bases, with 14 bases lying between them. Germline V gives CDR1 SGHVS, CDR2 FNYEAQ. CDR3 length: 13 residues. The CDR3 DNA is TGTGCCAGCAGCTTGACCGGCCTCGCGCAGCAGTACTTC. Translation: CASSLTGLAQQYF.

The rearrangement links TRBV11-2 to TRBJ2-7; TRBD1 might be the D (5 bases). V lost 3 bases and J lost 6, with 12 bases in between. Germline V gives CDR1 SGHAT, CDR2 FQNNGV. There are 13 residues in the CDR3. CDR3: CASSLSTVSEQYF. CDR3 DNA sequence: TGTGCCAGCAGCTTGTCGACAGTCTCCGAGCAGTACTTC.